Shown below are 26 T cell receptor beta chains from a single sample sequenced in a study of monozygotic twins with inflammatory bowel disease. Using the 5' RACE reads, TCRdb records one entry per CDR3 protein without DNA. In all, the sample yields more than 350,000 distinct CDR3 sequences. Sequences were obtained from blood. The receptors originated from a human donor with ulcerative colitis or Crohn's disease, or a healthy co-twin of an affected twin (not recorded which).

This chain connects TRBV7-2 to TRBJ1-1. This CDR3 has 14 amino acids. Germline V CDR1 and CDR2: SGHTA, FQGNSA. The CDR3 loop reads CASSLGTPNTEAFF.

The gene calls are TRBV13 and TRBJ2-7; TCRdb's D call, TRBD1, is unchecked because there is no DNA. Germline V CDR1 and CDR2: PRHDT, FYEKMQ (reference sequence). The CDR3 consists of 13 residues. CDR3 loop: CASSPPYHYEQYF.

The chain joins TRBV5-1 to TRBJ1-5; absent DNA, TCRdb's TRBD1 call cannot be checked. The length of the CDR3 is 16 residues. Looked up from germline, CDR1 is SGHRS and CDR2 is YFSETQ. The CDR3 reads CASSLVPGRGNQPQHF.

The chain has TRBV18 and TRBJ1-3; the TCRdb call, TRBD1, lacks DNA for checking. CDR1 and CDR2 (germline): KGHSH, LQKENI. The CDR3 sequence is 15 residues long. The CDR3 here is CASSLLSGFGNTIYF.

V usage is TRBV7-3 and J usage is TRBJ2-3; with no DNA, the TCRdb D assignment of TRBD2 cannot be verified. The CDR3 length is 16 residues. Germline V gene sequence: CDR1 SGHTA, CDR2 FQGTGA. The CDR3 sequence is CASSRNRLANTDTQYF. Using reference TRBV7-3 and TRBJ2-3 for the parts outside the CDR3, the full variable domain is GAGVSQTPSNKVTEKGKYVELRCDPISGHTALYWYRQSLGQGPEFLIYFQGTGAADDSGLPNDRFFAVRPEGSVSTLKIQRTERGDSAVYLCASSRNRLANTDTQYFGPGTRLTVL.

The chain uses TRBV7-2 and TRBJ2-3; absent DNA, TCRdb's TRBD1 call cannot be checked. CDR1 and CDR2 from the germline V gene are SGHTA and FQGNSA. The CDR3 is 13 residues long. The chain's CDR3 is CASSFAGEDTQYF.

The chain uses TRBV18 and TRBJ1-1. The CDR3 covers 14 residues. Germline assignment: CDR1 KGHSH and CDR2 LQKENI. The CDR3 here is CASSRQDANTEAFF. Using reference TRBV18 and TRBJ1-1 for the parts outside the CDR3, the full variable domain is NAGVMQNPRHLVRRRGQEARLRCSPMKGHSHVYWYRQLPEEGLKFMVYLQKENIIDESGMPKERFSAEFPKEGPSILRIQQVVRGDSAAYFCASSRQDANTEAFFGQGTRLTVV.

This chain joins TRBV5-1 and TRBJ2-1; without DNA, the TCRdb call of TRBD1 cannot be checked. This CDR3 spans 14 amino acids. Germline CDR1 reads SGHRS; CDR2 reads YFSETQ. The CDR3 reads CASSLGPWGNEQFF.

The chain uses TRBV4-3 and TRBJ1-4; TCRdb names TRBD1, which stays unverified in the absence of DNA. CDR3 length equals 15 residues. Germline CDR1 is LGHNA and CDR2 is YSLEER. CDR3 loop: CASSQAHRGNEKLFF.

The rearrangement joins TRBV5-1 to TRBJ2-1; as DNA is missing, the TRBD1 call by TCRdb cannot be tested. CDR1 and CDR2 (germline): SGHRS, YFSETQ. The CDR3 sequence is 15 residues long. Here the CDR3 reads CASSLQAGGLNEQFF.

The chain couples TRBV20-1 to TRBJ1-1. CDR1 and CDR2 from the germline V gene are DFQATT and SNEGSKA (reference sequence). There are 15 residues in the CDR3. The CDR3 sequence: CSAEPPGPGSGEAFF.

This chain connects TRBV12-3 or TRBV12-4 to TRBJ2-6. The CDR3 runs 17 residues. CDR3 loop: CASSLRPSDSGANVLTF.

The chain couples TRBV5-1 to TRBJ1-3. CDR3 size: 15 residues. The V gene's germline CDR1 is SGHRS and CDR2 YFSETQ. The CDR3 is CASSLEQSTGNTIYF.

The chain employs TRBV28 and TRBJ1-1; TCRdb picks TRBD1, but there is no DNA to check that call. This CDR3 spans 12 amino acids. Germline V gene lookup returns CDR1 MDHEN and CDR2 SYDVKM. This CDR3 is CASSLLDSEAFF.

The V gene is TRBV7-2, the J gene TRBJ2-7; no DNA is available, so the TRBD1 call from TCRdb remains unchecked. The CDR3 is made up of 15 amino acids. Per germline, CDR1 SGHTA and CDR2 FQGNSA. CDR3 sequence reads: CASSYPGQGVGEQYF.

The chain links TRBV14 to TRBJ2-5; absent DNA, TCRdb's TRBD2 call cannot be checked. The CDR3 covers 15 residues. Germline V gives CDR1 SGHDN, CDR2 FVKESK. This CDR3 is CASSQLAGAQETQYF.

The chain links TRBV20-1 to TRBJ2-5; without DNA, the TCRdb call of TRBD2 cannot be checked. Germline V gene data show CDR1 as DFQATT and CDR2 as SNEGSKA (reference sequence). The CDR3 loop spans 13 amino acids. This CDR3 reads CSARESGGETQYF.

The chain combines TRBV7-9 with TRBJ2-7; the D call from TCRdb, TRBD2, cannot be confirmed without DNA. The CDR3 spans 14 residues. Germline V gives CDR1 SEHNR, CDR2 FQNEAQ (reference sequence). CDR3 region: CASSSGGAEYEQYF.

The chain combines TRBV7-9 with TRBJ1-1; TCRdb's D gene call, TRBD1, goes unchecked for lack of DNA. Germline V gene data show CDR1 as SEHNR and CDR2 as FQNEAQ (reference sequence). The CDR3 totals 13 residues. CDR3: CASSLETGYEAFF.

The J gene is TRBJ1-5, the V gene TRBV3-1. This CDR3 has 15 amino acids. Germline V lookup: CDR1 LGHDT, CDR2 YNNKEL (reference sequence). The CDR3 region is CASSQGAGTNQPQHF.

This sequence joins TRBV6-5 and TRBJ2-5; TCRdb's D gene call, TRBD2, goes unchecked for lack of DNA. Per germline, CDR1 MNHEY and CDR2 SVGAGI. This CDR3 has 16 residues. The CDR3 region is CASSSLVAGAEETQYF.

The rearrangement uses TRBV5-6 and TRBJ2-3; TCRdb indicates TRBD2, and absent DNA this call remains unverified. CDR1 and CDR2 (germline): SGHDT, YYEEEE. The CDR3 loop spans 18 amino acids. The CDR3 reads CASSLASGREEYTDTQYF.

The chain employs TRBV4-1 and TRBJ1-4. Germline CDR1 reads MGHRA; CDR2 reads YSYEKL. CDR3 size: 14 residues. CDR3 amino acids: CASSQGGFYEKLFF.

J is TRBJ2-2 and V is TRBV5-1. The CDR3 length is 14 residues. Germline values: CDR1 SGHRS, CDR2 YFSETQ. CDR3 residues: CASLLTLNTGELFF.

The chain recombines TRBV20-1 with TRBJ2-5. The CDR3 sequence is 12 residues long. From germline, CDR1 is DFQATT and CDR2 SNEGSKA (reference sequence). CDR3: CSAPIPQETQYF.

This sequence joins TRBV30 and TRBJ2-3; TCRdb's D call of TRBD1 is untestable without DNA. The V gene's germline CDR1 is GTSNPN and CDR2 SVGIG (reference sequence). The CDR3 covers 14 residues. The CDR3 loop reads CASLQGMGTDTQYF.